Described below is a single T cell receptor beta chain sequence and its context. It was RNA transcripts that yielded the amplified TCR beta CDR3 regions. HTBI primers drove first-round RT-PCR of the TCR CDR3. A single record per CDR3 protein comes from TCRdb applying MiXCR to the multiplex PCR reads. Here the sample spans about 560,000 distinct CDR3 sequences, about 15% being singletons. CDR1 and CDR2 from the germline V gene are SEHNR and FQNEAQ (reference sequence). CDR3 size: 14 residues. The V end lost 2 bases, the J end lost 3 bases, and 7 bases lay between the germline ends. Patients were excluded because of uncontrolled infection, other autoimmune disease, pregnancy or lactation. This specimen comes from a study of T cells in Graves' hyperthyroidism and ophthalmopathy.

The sample taken for sequencing was blood. The sequence was obtained from a woman aged 40 to 50 with Graves' hyperthyroidism. The V call is TRBV7-9, the J call TRBJ1-4, with a tentative D call TRBD1 (5 bases). CDR3 sequence: CASSLIQANEKLFF. CDR3 coding DNA: TGTGCCAGCAGCTTAATACAGGCTAATGAAAAACTGTTTTTT.